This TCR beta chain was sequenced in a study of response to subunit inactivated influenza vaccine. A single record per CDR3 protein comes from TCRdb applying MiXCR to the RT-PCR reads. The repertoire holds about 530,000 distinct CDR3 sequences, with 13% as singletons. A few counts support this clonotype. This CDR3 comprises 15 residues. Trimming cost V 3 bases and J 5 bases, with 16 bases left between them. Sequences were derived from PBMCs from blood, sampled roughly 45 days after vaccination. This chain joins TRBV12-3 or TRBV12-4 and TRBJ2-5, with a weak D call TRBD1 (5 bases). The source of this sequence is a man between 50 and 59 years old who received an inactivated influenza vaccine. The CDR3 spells CASSLWAGKGETQYF. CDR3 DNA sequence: TGTGCCAGCAGTTTGTGGGCAGGGAAGGGGGAGACCCAGTACTTC.